The rows below give T cell receptor beta chains drawn from one sample of a study of blood T cell repertoires in COVID-19. Using immunoSEQ multiplex PCR, the repertoire was profiled, and TCRdb retains in-frame clones only, with some absent. The sample holds roughly 220,000 clones, roughly 89% seen once. The specimen was PBMCs or T cells enriched from blood (not recorded which). The receptors stem from a man aged 30 to 45 who had been exposed to COVID-19. Each CDR3 is given with its conserved first and last residue. The order of the fields is clone size, D gene, V gene, J gene, CDR3 DNA, CDR3 protein. D genes are given only for firm matches. Where a row states a size, it is once, few, many or the class of an expanded clone; other rows omit it.

abundance: .; d_gene: .; v_gene: TRBV7-9; j_gene: TRBJ1-1; CDR3nt: TGTGCCAGCAGCATTAGCGAGACGGGAGCCCAAGCTTTCTTT; CDR3aa: CASSISETGAQAFF
abundance: once; d_gene: TRBD1; v_gene: TRBV5-6; j_gene: TRBJ1-3; CDR3nt: TGTGCCAGCAGCCGACAGGGGGCAATCGGAAACACCATATATTTT; CDR3aa: CASSRQGAIGNTIYF
abundance: .; d_gene: .; v_gene: TRBV6-5; j_gene: TRBJ1-1; CDR3nt: TGTGCCAGCAGTCCTGACCCGGGTCTTGGGACTGAAGCTTTCTTT; CDR3aa: CASSPDPGLGTEAFF
abundance: few; d_gene: TRBD2; v_gene: TRBV9; j_gene: TRBJ2-1; CDR3nt: TGTGCCAGCAGCGTAGTGGCTAGCGGGGGGGCCTCCTACAATGAGCAGTTCTTC; CDR3aa: CASSVVASGGASYNEQFF
abundance: .; d_gene: TRBD2; v_gene: TRBV5-4; j_gene: TRBJ2-3; CDR3nt: TGTGCCAGCAGCTTGGCTTCTAGCGGGGGGCGCCCCACAGATACGCAGTATTTT; CDR3aa: CASSLASSGGRPTDTQYF
abundance: .; d_gene: .; v_gene: TRBV19; j_gene: TRBJ2-4; CDR3nt: TGTGCCAGTAGTATAGGGACAGCAAAAAACATTCAGTACTTC; CDR3aa: CASSIGTAKNIQYF
abundance: .; d_gene: TRBD2; v_gene: TRBV5-4; j_gene: TRBJ2-3; CDR3nt: TGTGCCAGCAGACCAACTAGCGGGGGGCGACACAGCACAGATACGCAGTATTTT; CDR3aa: CASRPTSGGRHSTDTQYF
abundance: .; d_gene: TRBD1; v_gene: TRBV3-1/TRBV3-2; j_gene: TRBJ1-6; CDR3nt: TGTGCCAGCAGCCAAGATGGGGACAGGACTTCACCCCTCCACTTT; CDR3aa: CASSQDGDRTSPLHF
abundance: .; d_gene: TRBD1; v_gene: TRBV7-8; j_gene: TRBJ1-3; CDR3nt: TGTGCCAGCAGCTTAGGAGGGGGCAGAAGAGCTGGAAACACCATATATTTT; CDR3aa: CASSLGGGRRAGNTIYF
abundance: .; d_gene: .; v_gene: TRBV12-3/TRBV12-4; j_gene: TRBJ2-3; CDR3nt: TGTGCCAGCAGTCTCCAGGGGAATAGGGCGCAGTATTTT; CDR3aa: CASSLQGNRAQYF
abundance: .; d_gene: TRBD2; v_gene: TRBV7-9; j_gene: TRBJ2-1; CDR3nt: TGTGCCAGCAGCTTAGGGGCAGGGACTTCGGAAGCGGGGGAGCAGTTCTTC; CDR3aa: CASSLGAGTSEAGEQFF
abundance: .; d_gene: TRBD1; v_gene: TRBV12-5; j_gene: TRBJ1-2; CDR3nt: TGTGCTAGTGGTTTCGCGGGACAGGCCTATGGCTACACCTTC; CDR3aa: CASGFAGQAYGYTF
abundance: .; d_gene: TRBD2; v_gene: TRBV4-1; j_gene: TRBJ2-7; CDR3nt: TGCGCCAGCAGCCAGCACAACCTGCCCGGACTAGCGCGTTTTGCCGTCACCTACGAGCAGTACTTC; CDR3aa: CASSQHNLPGLARFAVTYEQYF
abundance: .; d_gene: TRBD1; v_gene: TRBV7-2; j_gene: TRBJ1-2; CDR3nt: TGTGCCAGCAGCTTGGGACAGGGTACAAATGGCTACATCTTC; CDR3aa: CASSLGQGTNGYIF
abundance: .; d_gene: TRBD2; v_gene: TRBV9; j_gene: TRBJ2-7; CDR3nt: TGTGCCAGCAGCGTAGGGACTAGCGGTACCTACGAGCAGTACTTC; CDR3aa: CASSVGTSGTYEQYF
abundance: .; d_gene: TRBD1; v_gene: TRBV18; j_gene: TRBJ1-1; CDR3nt: TGTGCCAGCTCAAAAGACAGGGACACTGAAGCTTTCTTT; CDR3aa: CASSKDRDTEAFF
abundance: .; d_gene: TRBD1; v_gene: TRBV27; j_gene: TRBJ2-7; CDR3nt: TGTGCCAGCAGTTTGTCACAGGGGGCCTACGAGCAGTACTTC; CDR3aa: CASSLSQGAYEQYF
abundance: .; d_gene: .; v_gene: TRBV3-1/TRBV3-2; j_gene: TRBJ1-3; CDR3nt: TGTGCCAGCAGCCAATATGGGAGTAGGTCTGGAAACACCATATATTTT; CDR3aa: CASSQYGSRSGNTIYF
abundance: few; d_gene: TRBD1; v_gene: TRBV29-1; j_gene: TRBJ1-6; CDR3nt: TGCAGCGCCTCCGCGGACAGGGATTCACCCCTCCACTTT; CDR3aa: CSASADRDSPLHF
abundance: once; d_gene: TRBD1; v_gene: TRBV23-1; j_gene: TRBJ2-2; CDR3nt: TGCGCCAGCAGTCAATCCCCGGACAGGGGTACCGGGGAGCTGTTTTTT; CDR3aa: CASSQSPDRGTGELFF
abundance: .; d_gene: TRBD1; v_gene: TRBV30; j_gene: TRBJ1-5; CDR3nt: TGTGCCTGGAGTAACGGACAGGGTTATCAGCCCCAGCATTTT; CDR3aa: CAWSNGQGYQPQHF
abundance: .; d_gene: .; v_gene: TRBV7-2; j_gene: TRBJ2-7; CDR3nt: TGTGCCAGCAGCGGACAAACAGGGAATGGCAAGGCCTACGAGCAGTACTTC; CDR3aa: CASSGQTGNGKAYEQYF
abundance: .; d_gene: TRBD1; v_gene: TRBV7-9; j_gene: TRBJ1-1; CDR3nt: TGTGCCAGCAGCTTAGCGACAGGGAAGAAAGCTTTCTTT; CDR3aa: CASSLATGKKAFF
abundance: .; d_gene: TRBD2; v_gene: TRBV10-3; j_gene: TRBJ2-7; CDR3nt: TGTGCCATCAGTGAGATCCTTGGAGGCGGGGGGGCCTACGAGCAGTACTTC; CDR3aa: CAISEILGGGGAYEQYF
abundance: .; d_gene: TRBD1; v_gene: TRBV7-2; j_gene: TRBJ1-3; CDR3nt: TGTGCCAGCAGTCAGGGACAGGCCCGCTCTGGAAACACCATATATTTT; CDR3aa: CASSQGQARSGNTIYF
abundance: .; d_gene: TRBD1; v_gene: TRBV2; j_gene: TRBJ2-1; CDR3nt: TGTGCCAGCAGAAACCGGGACAGCTCCTACAATGAGCAGTTCTTC; CDR3aa: CASRNRDSSYNEQFF
abundance: once; d_gene: .; v_gene: TRBV5-6; j_gene: TRBJ1-6; CDR3nt: TGTGCCAGCAGCTTGGTCGGGGGAACCTATAATTCACCCCTCCACTTT; CDR3aa: CASSLVGGTYNSPLHF
abundance: .; d_gene: .; v_gene: TRBV19; j_gene: TRBJ2-7; CDR3nt: TGTGCCAGTAGAAACCGGGACAACTCCTACGAGCAGTACTTC; CDR3aa: CASRNRDNSYEQYF
abundance: .; d_gene: .; v_gene: TRBV7-9; j_gene: TRBJ2-7; CDR3nt: TGTGCCAGCAGCTGGGGCCTGAACGAGCAGTACTTC; CDR3aa: CASSWGLNEQYF
abundance: .; d_gene: .; v_gene: TRBV5-6; j_gene: TRBJ2-6; CDR3nt: TGTGCCAGCAGCTTGGCCAGTGCGGCACTTCGGGCCAACGTCCTGACTTTC; CDR3aa: CASSLASAALRANVLTF
abundance: .; d_gene: .; v_gene: TRBV16; j_gene: TRBJ2-2; CDR3nt: TGTGCCAGCAGCCAATCGTCGGGGAACACCGGGGAGCTGTTTTTT; CDR3aa: CASSQSSGNTGELFF
abundance: .; d_gene: TRBD1; v_gene: TRBV6-5; j_gene: TRBJ2-7; CDR3nt: TGTGCCAGCAGACAGGACAGGGGGAGTACCGAGCAGTACTTC; CDR3aa: CASRQDRGSTEQYF
abundance: .; d_gene: .; v_gene: TRBV7-2; j_gene: TRBJ2-2; CDR3nt: TGTGCCAGCAGCTTAAGACGGGGGGCGGTCGGGGAGCTGTTTTTT; CDR3aa: CASSLRRGAVGELFF
abundance: few; d_gene: .; v_gene: TRBV7-3; j_gene: TRBJ1-2; CDR3nt: TGTGCCAGCAGCTTAACGCGGCACGAATATGGCTACACCTTC; CDR3aa: CASSLTRHEYGYTF
abundance: .; d_gene: .; v_gene: TRBV15; j_gene: TRBJ2-1; CDR3nt: TGTGCCACCAGCAGATCGGACTCGCCCCCGAGGGATGAGCAGTTCTTC; CDR3aa: CATSRSDSPPRDEQFF
abundance: .; d_gene: TRBD1; v_gene: TRBV18; j_gene: TRBJ1-5; CDR3nt: TGTGCCAGCTCAGACGGACAGGGGTCAAATCAGCCCCAGCATTTT; CDR3aa: CASSDGQGSNQPQHF
abundance: many; d_gene: .; v_gene: TRBV2; j_gene: TRBJ2-7; CDR3nt: TGTGCCAGCATAGGACAGCGCACCTACGAGCAGTACTTC; CDR3aa: CASIGQRTYEQYF
abundance: .; d_gene: .; v_gene: TRBV7-9; j_gene: TRBJ1-3; CDR3nt: TGTGCCAGCAGCTCACCGGGACAATCTGGAAACACCATATATTTT; CDR3aa: CASSSPGQSGNTIYF
abundance: .; d_gene: TRBD2; v_gene: TRBV7-3; j_gene: TRBJ2-1; CDR3nt: TGTGCCAGCAGCTTACACGTTGGTAGCGGGGACCCCGGGGATGAGCAGTTCTTC; CDR3aa: CASSLHVGSGDPGDEQFF
abundance: .; d_gene: .; v_gene: TRBV6-2/TRBV6-3; j_gene: TRBJ2-2; CDR3nt: TGTGCCAGCAGTACAGGCCCCGGCGGGGAGCTGTTTTTT; CDR3aa: CASSTGPGGELFF
abundance: .; d_gene: TRBD1; v_gene: TRBV5-1; j_gene: TRBJ2-7; CDR3nt: TGCGCCAGCTCTTTAAGGACAGGGGGCGTCTACGAGCAGTACTTC; CDR3aa: CASSLRTGGVYEQYF
abundance: .; d_gene: .; v_gene: TRBV19; j_gene: TRBJ1-1; CDR3nt: TGTGCCAGTACCAGGGGAAACACTGAAGCTTTCTTT; CDR3aa: CASTRGNTEAFF
abundance: once; d_gene: TRBD1; v_gene: TRBV10-3; j_gene: TRBJ1-2; CDR3nt: TGTGCCATCTCCCCGGACAGGTTCCCTGGCTACACCTTC; CDR3aa: CAISPDRFPGYTF
abundance: .; d_gene: .; v_gene: TRBV7-9; j_gene: TRBJ1-1; CDR3nt: TGTGCCAGCAGCTTCGGGGTAGTGAACACTGAAGCTTTCTTT; CDR3aa: CASSFGVVNTEAFF
abundance: .; d_gene: .; v_gene: TRBV27; j_gene: TRBJ1-1; CDR3nt: TGTGCCAGCAGTTTATCGGGCAGAATGAACACTGAAGCTTTCTTT; CDR3aa: CASSLSGRMNTEAFF
abundance: .; d_gene: TRBD1; v_gene: TRBV13; j_gene: TRBJ2-7; CDR3nt: TGTGCCAGCAGCTTAACGGGGGACAGGGACTACGAGCAGTACTTC; CDR3aa: CASSLTGDRDYEQYF
abundance: .; d_gene: .; v_gene: TRBV7-2; j_gene: TRBJ1-1; CDR3nt: TGTGCCAGCAGTTACAGCCTGAACACTGAAGCTTTCTTT; CDR3aa: CASSYSLNTEAFF
abundance: many; d_gene: .; v_gene: TRBV5-1; j_gene: TRBJ2-7; CDR3nt: TGCGCCAGCAGCTTGGGTAGAGGGAGTTTACACGAGCAGTACTTC; CDR3aa: CASSLGRGSLHEQYF
abundance: .; d_gene: .; v_gene: TRBV9; j_gene: TRBJ2-3; CDR3nt: TGTGCCAGCAGCTCAATCTGGCCACCCACGCAGTATTTT; CDR3aa: CASSSIWPPTQYF
abundance: .; d_gene: .; v_gene: TRBV2; j_gene: TRBJ1-2; CDR3nt: TGTGCCAGCAAACGAGACGGGACATCCAACTATGGCTACACCTTC; CDR3aa: CASKRDGTSNYGYTF
abundance: few; d_gene: .; v_gene: TRBV9; j_gene: TRBJ2-7; CDR3nt: TGTGCCAGCAGCGTAGATAATTCGGGGATCTTAGCCAAAACTGTCTACGAGCAGTACTTC; CDR3aa: CASSVDNSGILAKTVYEQYF
abundance: .; d_gene: TRBD2; v_gene: TRBV5-1; j_gene: TRBJ2-2; CDR3nt: TGCGCCAGCACCTCTAGCGGGGGGTACACCGGGGAGCTGTTTTTT; CDR3aa: CASTSSGGYTGELFF
abundance: .; d_gene: .; v_gene: TRBV6-5; j_gene: TRBJ1-6; CDR3nt: TGTGCCAGCCTGGAGGGAACTAGCAATTCACCCCTCCACTTT; CDR3aa: CASLEGTSNSPLHF
abundance: .; d_gene: TRBD1; v_gene: TRBV5-1; j_gene: TRBJ1-4; CDR3nt: TGCGCCAGCAGCTGGGGACAGACTAATGAAAAACTGTTTTTT; CDR3aa: CASSWGQTNEKLFF
abundance: .; d_gene: .; v_gene: TRBV5-6; j_gene: TRBJ2-1; CDR3nt: TGTGCCAGCAGCCCACTAGACAATGAGCAGTTCTTC; CDR3aa: CASSPLDNEQFF
abundance: .; d_gene: .; v_gene: TRBV12-3/TRBV12-4; j_gene: TRBJ1-2; CDR3nt: TGTGCCAGCACGAATGTAGCTAACTATGGCTACACCTTC; CDR3aa: CASTNVANYGYTF
abundance: .; d_gene: .; v_gene: TRBV11-2; j_gene: TRBJ1-4; CDR3nt: TGTGCCAGCAAGGACAGTTCGGAAAAACTGTTTTTT; CDR3aa: CASKDSSEKLFF